The source of this T cell receptor beta chain is a study of blood T cell repertoires in COVID-19. Study background: Sample material is recorded as cDNA or gDNA derived from T cells, B-cell-depleted T cells, or PBMCs.

This CDR3 spans 15 amino acids. Germline CDR1 and CDR2: SEHNR and FQNEAQ (reference sequence). The V gene end was trimmed by 1 base and the J gene end by 6 bases; junction bases not matched to a gene: 6. Only in-frame clones appear in the TCRdb table, and some are missing; sequencing was by immunoSEQ multiplex PCR. The sample shows about 270,000 clones, roughly 85% of them seen only once. The chain recombines TRBV7-9 with TRBJ2-1, with TRBD2 matching over 7 bases. This TCR came from a woman aged 45-65 years with acute COVID-19. The sample was PBMCs or T cells enriched from blood (not recorded which). The CDR3 DNA reads TGTGCCAGCAGCTTAGAAGGCGGGGGTCTCAATGAGCAGTTCTTC. This codes for CASSLEGGGLNEQFF.